The 18 T cell receptor beta chains given below trace back to one sample, sequenced in a study of blood T cell repertoires in COVID-19 (dated by TCRdb to the early 2020s). The receptor library was made with the immunoSEQ multiplex PCR assay. Sourced from immuneACCESS, this table was stored by TCRdb with only in-frame sequences that have V and J called. A share of the clones is absent; for the studies checked, an unresolved V gene accounts for under half, and the remainder has no known explanation. The sample table contains roughly 94,000 clones; only one count was recorded for roughly 88% of them. The top ten constitute roughly 25% of the sample. The sequencing sample was made of peripheral blood. Every receptor here comes from a man in his 60s with acute or convalescent COVID-19.

J is TRBJ2-7 and V is TRBV9, with 11 bases identical to TRBD2. The trim removed 3 bases at V and 1 base at J, leaving 6 bases unmatched. Germline CDR1 and CDR2: SGDLS and YYNGEE. The CDR3 runs 16 residues. CDR3 nucleotide sequence: TGTGCCAGCAGCGCTTCTAGCGGGGGGCCTTCCTACGAGCAGTACTTC. As protein: CASSASSGGPSYEQYF.

The CDR3 DNA follows: TGCGCCAGCAGCCAAGGAGGGACAGCATCCTACGAGCAGTACTTC. Protein: CASSQGGTASYEQYF. This chain connects TRBV4-1 to TRBJ2-7; TRBD1 agrees at 7 bases. The J segment lost 1 base and the V segment lost 1 base, leaving 4 bases of the junction unmatched. Germline V gene sequence: CDR1 MGHRA, CDR2 YSYEKL. This CDR3 is 15 amino acids long.

This chain joins TRBV29-1 and TRBJ2-7; 7 bases are shared with TRBD1. With 7 bases clipped from V and 4 bases from J, the junction kept 4 bases outside the gene matches. Germline CDR1 is SQVTM and CDR2 is ANQGSEA. The CDR3 covers 11 residues. The CDR3 nucleotides read TGCAGCGGGGGACAGTCATACGAGCAGTACTTC. Its translation is CSGGQSYEQYF.

This clone appeared a single time. J is TRBJ1-1 and V is TRBV5-1; a weak D match, TRBD1 (6 bases). Germline CDR1 SGHRS, CDR2 YFSETQ. Trimming left V 3 bases short and J 2 bases short, with 17 bases between. The CDR3 spans 16 residues. The DNA of the CDR3 is TGCGCCAGCAGCTGGGGAATGGGACAAGCCAACACTGAAGCTTTCTTT. Its translation: CASSWGMGQANTEAFF.

A few counts support this clone. The chain carries TRBV29-1 and TRBJ2-5, with D perhaps TRBD1 (6 bases). From germline, CDR1 is SQVTM and CDR2 ANQGSEA. V was shortened by 5 bases and J by 4 bases, with 17 bases between the two germline ends. There are 14 residues in the CDR3. CDR3 bases: TGCAGCGTTCCGGGACAAGGGCTCGGAGAGACCCAGTACTTC. Its translation: CSVPGQGLGETQYF.

This rearrangement joins TRBV9 to TRBJ1-1; no clear D gene. The germline V gene has CDR1 SGDLS and CDR2 YYNGEE. Trimming cost V 2 bases and J 1 base, with 6 bases left between them. The CDR3 sequence is 13 residues long. In DNA form, the CDR3 reads TGTGCCAGCAGCGTCGGGTGGAACACTGAAGCTTTCTTT. Encoded protein: CASSVGWNTEAFF.

V and J are TRBV5-1 and TRBJ1-6, with D perhaps matching TRBD1 (5 bases). Trimming took 2 bases from V and 8 from J, leaving 11 bases between them. The V gene's germline CDR1 is SGHRS and CDR2 YFSETQ. The CDR3 is 14 residues long. CDR3 in DNA: TGCGCCAGCAGCTTCGACAGCTTGTATTCACCCCTCCACTTT. Its translation: CASSFDSLYSPLHF.

This clone was seen a single time. The chain couples TRBV6-2 or TRBV6-3 to TRBJ1-3; possible D gene TRBD1, 6 bases. The CDR3 runs 15 residues. From germline, CDR1 is MNHEY and CDR2 SVGEGT. V was cut by 0 bases and J by 3 bases, with 9 bases left in between. The CDR3 DNA is TGTGCCAGCAGTTACTCGACAGGAGATGGAAACACCATATATTTT. It encodes CASSYSTGDGNTIYF.

The chain has TRBV7-9 and TRBJ1-2, with 9 bases lining up with TRBD1. Losses at the gene ends were 5 bases for V and 2 bases for J; bases not matched to a gene: 3. Germline CDR1 is SEHNR and CDR2 is FQNEAQ (reference sequence). The CDR3 is 14 amino acids. CDR3 sequence: CASSPGQGNYGYTF. CDR3 DNA: TGTGCCAGCAGCCCGGGACAGGGAAACTATGGCTACACCTTC. Using reference TRBV7-9 and TRBJ1-2 for the parts outside the CDR3, the full variable domain is DTGVSQNPRHKITKRGQNVTFRCDPISEHNRLYWYRQTLGQGPEFLTYFQNEAQLEKSRLLSDRFSAERPKGSFSTLEIQRTEQGDSAMYLCASSPGQGNYGYTFGSGTRLTVV.

This clone was detected once. The V and J genes are TRBV7-2 and TRBJ2-1; 7 bases align to TRBD2. The CDR3 length is 16 residues. Germline V CDR1 and CDR2: SGHTA, FQGNSA. Trimming cost V 0 bases and J 4 bases; bases outside gene matches: 6. The CDR3 spells CASSLASGVNYNEQFF. The CDR3 DNA reads TGTGCCAGCAGCTTAGCAAGCGGGGTAAATTACAATGAGCAGTTCTTC. Filled out from reference TRBV7-2 and TRBJ2-1, the complete variable domain reads GAGVSQSPSNKVTEKGKDVELRCDPISGHTALYWYRQSLGQGLEFLIYFQGNSAPDKSGLPSDRFSAERTGGSVSTLTIQRTQQEDSAVYLCASSLASGVNYNEQFFGPGTRLTVL.

The rearrangement links TRBV6-2 or TRBV6-3 to TRBJ1-1, with unresolved D. The CDR3 loop spans 17 amino acids. Germline-derived CDR1 and CDR2 are MNHEY and SVGEGT. Trimming took off 0 bases at V and 1 base at J, with 15 bases between the two ends. In nucleotides, the CDR3 is TGTGCCAGCAGTTACTCATCCGGGTCCAGCCGGAACACTGAAGCTTTCTTT. Amino acids: CASSYSSGSSRNTEAFF.

The genes are TRBV5-1 and TRBJ2-1; 9 bases line up with TRBD2. V shed 2 bases, J shed 7 bases, and the junction held 7 bases outside the gene matches. The V gene's germline CDR1 is SGHRS and CDR2 YFSETQ. This CDR3 is 15 amino acids long. CDR3 sequence (DNA): TGCGCCAGCAGCTTAGCGGGGGGAACCACTAATGAGCAGTTCTTC. Encoded protein: CASSLAGGTTNEQFF.

The chain joins TRBV6-5 to TRBJ2-7, with D possibly TRBD2 on 6 matching bases. Germline V lookup: CDR1 MNHEY, CDR2 SVGAGI. Trimming took 7 bases from V and 0 from J, leaving 13 bases between them. This CDR3 spans 14 amino acids. CDR3 DNA sequence: TGTGCCAGCATCCGACGGGGGAGCTCCTACGAGCAGTACTTC. Its translation is CASIRRGSSYEQYF.

The V and J genes are TRBV4-2 and TRBJ1-5; D remains unclear. The germline V and J ends were trimmed by 2 bases and 3 bases, with 11 bases remaining between them. This CDR3 comprises 15 residues. Germline values: CDR1 LGHNA, CDR2 YNFKEQ. In DNA, the CDR3 is TGTGCCAGCAGCCAAAACAGATTAACCAATCAGCCCCAGCATTTT. The encoded protein is CASSQNRLTNQPQHF.

This sequence joins TRBV11-2 and TRBJ1-1; D is possibly TRBD1 (6 bases). The V end was cut by 1 base, the J end by 2 bases, with 8 bases between. This CDR3 region has 14 residues. Per the germline V gene, CDR1 is SGHAT and CDR2 is FQNNGV. The CDR3 DNA follows: TGTGCCAGCAGCTTAGGACAGGCCAACACTGAAGCTTTCTTT. It yields the protein CASSLGQANTEAFF.

The V call is TRBV5-1, the J call TRBJ2-5; 7 bases line up with TRBD2. J was trimmed by 3 bases and V by 0 bases; bases with no gene match: 2. Germline V gene data show CDR1 as SGHRS and CDR2 as YFSETQ. There are 14 residues in the CDR3. CDR3 nucleotide sequence: TGCGCCAGCAGCTTGGAGGGAGGGAAAGAGACCCAGTACTTC. Protein sequence: CASSLEGGKETQYF.

The genes are TRBV6-5 and TRBJ2-7; 9 bases fit TRBD2. There are 15 residues in the CDR3. CDR1 is MNHEY and CDR2 is SVGAGI in the germline V gene. Losses at the gene ends were 5 bases for V and 2 bases for J; bases not matched to a gene: 7. In nucleotides, the CDR3 is TGTGCCAGCAGTAAGCGGGGGGCTTCTACCTACGAGCAGTACTTC. Translating it yields CASSKRGASTYEQYF.

The chain couples TRBV2 to TRBJ2-4, with D perhaps TRBD2 (5 bases). V dropped 6 bases and J dropped 7 bases, with 19 bases sitting between them. The germline CDR1 and CDR2 sequences are SNHLY and FYNNEI. The CDR3 extends over 15 amino acids. CDR3 DNA sequence: TGTGCCAGCAGGGCAGGACTCAAGGAAGGGAACATTCAGTACTTC. Encoded protein: CASRAGLKEGNIQYF.